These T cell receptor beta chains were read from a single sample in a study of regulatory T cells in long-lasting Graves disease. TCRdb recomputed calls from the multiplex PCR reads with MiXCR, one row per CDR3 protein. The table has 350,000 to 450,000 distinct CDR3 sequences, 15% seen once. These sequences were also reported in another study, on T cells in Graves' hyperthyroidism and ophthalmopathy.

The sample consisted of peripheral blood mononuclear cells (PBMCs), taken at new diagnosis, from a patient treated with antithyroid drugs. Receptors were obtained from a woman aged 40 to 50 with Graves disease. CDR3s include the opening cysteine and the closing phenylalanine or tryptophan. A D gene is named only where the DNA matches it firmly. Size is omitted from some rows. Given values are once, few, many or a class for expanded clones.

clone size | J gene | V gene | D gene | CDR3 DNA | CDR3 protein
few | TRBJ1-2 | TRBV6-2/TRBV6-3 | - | TGTGCCAGCACCGCGTCCTGGGTTGGGGGCTACACCTTC | CASTASWVGGYTF
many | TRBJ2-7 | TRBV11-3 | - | TGTGCCAGCAGCCTTTTAGGGGCTGCCGATTCCTACGAGCAGTACTTC | CASSLLGAADSYEQYF
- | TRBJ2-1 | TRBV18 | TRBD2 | TGTGCCAGCTCACCCTCTAGCGGGAGCCCCGGGTATGAGCAGTTCTTC | CASSPSSGSPGYEQFF
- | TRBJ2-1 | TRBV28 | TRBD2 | TGTGCCAGCAGTTTAGACGGGGGGGCAACAAATGAGCAGTTCTTC | CASSLDGGATNEQFF
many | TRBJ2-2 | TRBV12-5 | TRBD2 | TGTGCTATACCCGGACTAGCGGGAGGGCCGTCGCTGGACACCGGGGAGCTGTTTTTT | CAIPGLAGGPSLDTGELFF
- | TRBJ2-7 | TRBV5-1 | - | TGCGCCAGCAGCTTGGATGGCAGGGACGGCGAGCAGTACTTC | CASSLDGRDGEQYF
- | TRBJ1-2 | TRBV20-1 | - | TGCAGTGCTCAGGACAGTGAATGGGGAAATGGCTACACCTTC | CSAQDSEWGNGYTF
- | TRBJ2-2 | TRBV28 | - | TGTGCCAGCAAAACCCAGGGGTTGGACACCGGGGAGCTGTTTTTT | CASKTQGLDTGELFF
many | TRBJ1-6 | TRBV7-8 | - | TGTGCCAGCAGCTTACGGGAGGGATCCTATAATTCACCCCTCCACTTT | CASSLREGSYNSPLHF
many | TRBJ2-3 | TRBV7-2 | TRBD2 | TGTGCCAGCAGCTCTCGATCGGGGGAGGGGAGCACAGATACGCAGTATTTT | CASSSRSGEGSTDTQYF
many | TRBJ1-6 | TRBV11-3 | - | TGTGCCAGCAGTGCGGGGGGTTCACCCCTCCACTTT | CASSAGGSPLHF
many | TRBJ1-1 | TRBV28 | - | TGTGCCAGCAGTCCCCCAGGCCTGAACACTGAAGCTTTCTTT | CASSPPGLNTEAFF
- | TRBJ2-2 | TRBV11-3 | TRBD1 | TGTGCCAGCAGCCCGGACAGGGCGAGCACCGGGGAGCTGTTTTTT | CASSPDRASTGELFF
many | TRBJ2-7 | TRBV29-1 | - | TGCAGCGCTACTGGGCGCGTCGAGCAGTACTTC | CSATGRVEQYF
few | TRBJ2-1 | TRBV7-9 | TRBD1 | TGTGCCAGCAGAGACAGGGGGCAGTTCAATGAGCAGTTCTTC | CASRDRGQFNEQFF
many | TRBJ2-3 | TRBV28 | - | TGTGCCAGCACCTCGTGGAGCACTAGCACAGATACGCAGTATTTT | CASTSWSTSTDTQYF
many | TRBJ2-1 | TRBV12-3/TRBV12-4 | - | TGTGCCAGCAGCTTAAGGGGCGAGCAGTTCTTC | CASSLRGEQFF
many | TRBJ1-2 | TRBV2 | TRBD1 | TGTGCCAGCAGCCTCGGACAGGGCTATGGCTACACCTTC | CASSLGQGYGYTF
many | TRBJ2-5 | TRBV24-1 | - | TGTGCCACCAGTGCAAGGCAGGGCATGGAGACCCAGTACTTC | CATSARQGMETQYF
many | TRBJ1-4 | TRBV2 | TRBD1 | TGTGCCAGCAGCGACAGGGGCCCCAATGAAAAACTGTTTTTT | CASSDRGPNEKLFF
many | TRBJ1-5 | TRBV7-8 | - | TGTGCCAGCAGCTTAACGAGGGGGGGTCAGCCCCAGCATTTT | CASSLTRGGQPQHF
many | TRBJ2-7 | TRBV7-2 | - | TGTGCCAGCAGCTTAGCTGGTTCTGGGTACGAGCAGTACTTC | CASSLAGSGYEQYF
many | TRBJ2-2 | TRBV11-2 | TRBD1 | TGTGCCAGCAGCTTCAGGGGGATCACCGGGGAGCTGTTTTTT | CASSFRGITGELFF
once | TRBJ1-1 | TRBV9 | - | TGTGCCAGCAGCGTAGAAGGGGGATACACTGAAGCTTTCTTT | CASSVEGGYTEAFF
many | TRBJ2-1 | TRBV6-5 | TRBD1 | TGTGCCAGCAGTTACTCGGGGACAGGGAACAATGAGCAGTTCTTC | CASSYSGTGNNEQFF
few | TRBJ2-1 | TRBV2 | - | TGTGCCAGCAGTAAAGGCCCTCCCGGAAGGAGCTCCTACAATGAGCAGTTCTTC | CASSKGPPGRSSYNEQFF
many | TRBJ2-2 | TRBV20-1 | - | TGCAGTGCTAGAGACTACCTGAATAACACCGGGGAGCTGTTTTTT | CSARDYLNNTGELFF
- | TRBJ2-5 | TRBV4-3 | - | TGCGCCAGCAGCCAATATTGGGGCGGCGGGGCTCAAGAGACCCAGTACTTC | CASSQYWGGGAQETQYF
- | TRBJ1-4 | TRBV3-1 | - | TGTGCCAGCAGTCCTCAAGGGGCAGGCGGTAATGAAAAACTGTTTTTT | CASSPQGAGGNEKLFF
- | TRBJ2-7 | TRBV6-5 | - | TGTGCCAGCAGTTACAGGGATGCCTACGAGCAGTACTTC | CASSYRDAYEQYF
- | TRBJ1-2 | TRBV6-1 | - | TGTGCCAGCAGTCACGAGCACTATGGCTACACCTTC | CASSHEHYGYTF
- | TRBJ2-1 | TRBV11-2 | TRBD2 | TGTGCCAGCAGGGCCCGCGGGACTAGCGGGATTGGAAATGAGCAGTTCTTC | CASRARGTSGIGNEQFF
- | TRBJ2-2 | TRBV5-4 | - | TGTGCCAGCAATGAGGGGCGGGGAACCGGGGAGCCGTTTTTT | CASNEGRGTGEPFF